A selection of T cell receptor beta chains follows, all from one sample in a study of cytomegalovirus exposure and HLA in healthy donors. Measured with immunoSEQ multiplex PCR; TCRdb has only the in-frame clones, and not every one. The sample includes about 170,000 clones, roughly 81% of them seen just once. Source material: PBMCs. The receptors here all came from a man aged 25 to 45 in good health and CMV-seropositive. Both conserved end residues are part of each CDR3. D genes are given only for firm matches. Clone size is given for some rows only: seen once, a few or many times, or a class if the clone is expanded.

abundance	len	v_gene	d_gene	j_gene	CDR3nt	CDR3aa
-	12	TRBV27	-	TRBJ1-4	TGTGCCAGCAGCTTAATTGGACAGCAGCTGTTTTTT	CASSLIGQQLFF
-	14	TRBV2	-	TRBJ2-7	TGTGCCAGCAGTGATAGGACAGCCACCTACGAGCAGTACTTC	CASSDRTATYEQYF
many	15	TRBV6-4	TRBD2	TRBJ2-1	TGTGCCAGCAGTGAATGGGCGGGAGAGAACAATGAGCAGTTCTTC	CASSEWAGENNEQFF
-	15	TRBV18	-	TRBJ1-1	TGTGCCAGCTCACCGAAGACAGGAGCGAACACTGAAGCTTTCTTT	CASSPKTGANTEAFF
-	15	TRBV9	-	TRBJ2-7	TGTGCCAGCAGCGCAGACGACAGCTACTCCTACGAGCAGTACTTC	CASSADDSYSYEQYF
-	16	TRBV5-4	-	TRBJ1-3	TGTGCCAGCAGCCCAGGGCCGGGTATCTCTGGAAACACCATATATTTT	CASSPGPGISGNTIYF
-	13	TRBV18	-	TRBJ2-3	TGTGCCAGCTCACTCACCGAGGCAGATACGCAGTATTTT	CASSLTEADTQYF
-	15	TRBV7-3	TRBD2	TRBJ2-7	TGTGCCAGCAGCTTAACACCGGGAGGGCCGGGAGAGCAGTACTTC	CASSLTPGGPGEQYF
-	14	TRBV6-1	TRBD1	TRBJ1-1	TGTGCCAGCAGGCCGGACAGGGTGAACACTGAAGCTTTCTTT	CASRPDRVNTEAFF
-	17	TRBV4-3	TRBD2	TRBJ2-7	TGCGCCAGCAGCCAAGAACTAGCGGGAGGGCCCACCTACGAGCAGTACTTC	CASSQELAGGPTYEQYF
few	13	TRBV6-5	-	TRBJ1-2	TGTGCCAGCAGTCAGCAGGGTTACGATGGCTACACCTTC	CASSQQGYDGYTF
-	14	TRBV7-2	-	TRBJ2-2	TGTGCCAGCAGCGCAGGGTCGAACACCGGGGAGCTGTTTTTT	CASSAGSNTGELFF
few	14	TRBV5-6	-	TRBJ1-5	TGTGCCAGCAGCTTGGCTTCCCTCGGTCAGCCCCAGCATTTT	CASSLASLGQPQHF
-	11	TRBV29-1	-	TRBJ2-3	TGCAGCGTTGGGGCGGGAAATACGCAGTATTTT	CSVGAGNTQYF
-	13	TRBV18	TRBD1	TRBJ2-1	TGTGCCAGCTCAGCGGACAGGGGCGATGAGCAGTTCTTC	CASSADRGDEQFF
once	14	TRBV6-5	-	TRBJ2-2	TGTGCCAGCAGATACTACAGGGATGGCGGGGAGCTGTTTTTT	CASRYYRDGGELFF
-	15	TRBV11-2	-	TRBJ2-2	TGTGCCAGCAGCTTCTCAGGGATAGGCACCGGGGAGCTGTTTTTT	CASSFSGIGTGELFF
once	15	TRBV25-1	TRBD1	TRBJ2-7	TGTGCCAGCAGTGACGCCGGGACAGGGGGCTACGAGCAGTACTTC	CASSDAGTGGYEQYF
-	14	TRBV7-8	TRBD1	TRBJ2-2	TGTGCCAGCCGGGGACAGGGTAACACCGGGGAGCTGTTTTTT	CASRGQGNTGELFF
-	14	TRBV4-1	-	TRBJ2-3	TGCGCCAGCAGCCAGGAGTACAGCGGAGATACGCAGTATTTT	CASSQEYSGDTQYF
once	15	TRBV27	TRBD1	TRBJ2-7	TGTGCCAGCAGCTTGGCCGGGACAGGGTCTTACGAGCAGTACTTC	CASSLAGTGSYEQYF
once	16	TRBV27	TRBD1	TRBJ2-3	TGTGCCAGTTATCCACCCCAGGGGGCGGGCACAGATACGCAGTATTTT	CASYPPQGAGTDTQYF
-	12	TRBV7-9	-	TRBJ1-3	TGTTCCAGCAGCCCGACAGGAAACACCATATATTTT	CSSSPTGNTIYF
few	16	TRBV19	TRBD1	TRBJ1-1	TGTGCCAGTAGTGCTAGGACAGGGGGTGTGAACACTGAAGCTTTCTTT	CASSARTGGVNTEAFF
-	14	TRBV6-6	-	TRBJ1-1	TGTGCCAGCCGGGAGCACAGTCTTAACTCTGAAGCTTTCTTT	CASREHSLNSEAFF
-	16	TRBV5-1	TRBD1	TRBJ1-6	TGCGCCAGCAGGTCGACCCCGGGACAGGGGAATTCACCCCTCCACTTT	CASRSTPGQGNSPLHF
-	14	TRBV15	-	TRBJ1-5	TGTGCCACCAGCAGAGATGGGGGGAATCAGCCCCAGCATTTT	CATSRDGGNQPQHF
once	17	TRBV15	TRBD1	TRBJ1-2	TGTGCCACCCGACATATTGGGGACAGGGGGTATTACTATGGCTACACCTTC	CATRHIGDRGYYYGYTF
once	16	TRBV4-3	-	TRBJ2-2	TGCGCCAGCAGCCAAGATCGGTTCGGGGGTTCCGGGGAGCTGTTTTTT	CASSQDRFGGSGELFF
-	16	TRBV6-1	-	TRBJ2-1	TGTGCCAGCAGTGTTACAGGGAGTGTATCCTACAATGAGCAGTTCTTC	CASSVTGSVSYNEQFF
-	14	TRBV7-9	TRBD1	TRBJ1-2	TGTGCCAGCAGCCGGGGACAGGGGGACTATGGCTACACCTTC	CASSRGQGDYGYTF
-	15	TRBV18	-	TRBJ2-2	TGTGCCAGCTCACCTGTATCGGGGTCCACCGGGGAGCTGTTTTTT	CASSPVSGSTGELFF
-	15	TRBV2	TRBD1	TRBJ2-1	TGTGCCAGCAGTCGCGGGACAGGAGATTACAATGAGCAGTTCTTC	CASSRGTGDYNEQFF
-	15	TRBV15	-	TRBJ1-2	TGTGCCACCAGCAGAGATCCGGTCGAACCCTATGGCTACACCTTC	CATSRDPVEPYGYTF
-	16	TRBV9	TRBD2	TRBJ2-2	TGTGCCAGCAGTGCCCCGGCTAGCGGGTACACCGGGGAGCTGTTTTTT	CASSAPASGYTGELFF
-	14	TRBV5-1	-	TRBJ1-1	TGCGCCAGCAGCTTGGACAGCCCTCAGGCTGAAGCTTTCTTT	CASSLDSPQAEAFF
-	16	TRBV6-6	TRBD1	TRBJ1-2	TGTGCCAGCAGTTACGCTTACGCAGGGGGGAACTATGGCTACACCTTC	CASSYAYAGGNYGYTF
-	13	TRBV4-2	-	TRBJ1-4	TGTGCCAGCAGCCAACGAGAGAATGAAAAACTGTTTTTT	CASSQRENEKLFF
-	16	TRBV4-1	-	TRBJ2-2	TGCGCCAGCAGCCAAGATTGGGCTGGGAACACCGGGGAGCTGTTTTTT	CASSQDWAGNTGELFF
once	13	TRBV7-6	-	TRBJ1-2	TGTGCCAGCAGCTCGACACAGAACTATGGCTACACCTTC	CASSSTQNYGYTF